The source of this TCR beta chain is a study of post-analysis software for immune sequencing data. Broader study findings: Included in a set of about 5 TRBV segments more frequent in patients than controls were TRBV5-6, TRBV5-1 and TRBV20-1.

The V segment lost 4 bases and the J segment 1 base; nucleotides outside the gene matches: 4. Germline CDR1 is SQVTM and CDR2 is ANQGSEA. The CDR3 has 14 amino acids. This clonotype came up a few times. Its antigen remains unidentified. Unique molecular identifiers tagged the TCR beta cDNA libraries. TCRdb called the PCR reads again in MiXCR, with one record for every CDR3 protein. The sample includes hundreds of thousands of distinct CDR3 sequences, roughly three fifths of them seen just once. The sample comprised blood. The V gene is TRBV29-1, the J gene TRBJ2-3; 8 nucleotides agree with TRBD2. This receptor was obtained from a girl aged 2-15 years with multiple sclerosis. As DNA, the CDR3 is TGCAGCGTTGGGCTTAGCGGGGGCACAGATACGCAGTATTTT. This codes for CSVGLSGGTDTQYF.